The 3 T cell receptor beta chains below all came from one sample that was sequenced in a study of cytomegalovirus exposure and HLA in healthy donors. PCR used 60 Vbeta primers and 13 Jbeta primers. Here immunoSEQ multiplex PCR was the method, and the copy in TCRdb shows in-frame clones only, minus some. The sample lists 100,000 to 150,000 clones, 70% to 80% seen once, with 2% to 3% in the top ten. Sequenced input: PBMCs. Receptors were obtained from a woman aged 55-69 years in good health and CMV-seropositive.

V gene TRBV14 combines with J gene TRBJ1-3; D gene ambiguous. The V end lost 1 base, the J end lost 0 bases, and 10 bases lay between the germline ends. In germline, CDR1 is SGHDN, CDR2 FVKESK. CDR3 length equals 16 residues. The CDR3 nucleotides are TGTGCCAGCAGCCAAGTCGAGGCCTTCTCTGGAAACACCATATATTTT. Protein: CASSQVEAFSGNTIYF. Variable domain in full (rest from reference TRBV14 and TRBJ1-3): EAGVTQFPSHSVIEKGQTVTLRCDPISGHDNLYWYRRVMGKEIKFLLHFVKESKQDESGMPNNRFLAERTGGTYSTLKVQPAELEDSGVYFCASSQVEAFSGNTIYFGEGSWLTVV.

The V and J genes are TRBV6-5 and TRBJ2-7, with a possible D match to TRBD2 (6 bases). V lost 6 bases, J lost 1 base, and 16 bases lay in between. The CDR3 sequence is 15 residues long. Germline CDR1 and CDR2: MNHEY and SVGAGI. The CDR3 reads CASSPYASASYEQYF. The CDR3 coding sequence is TGTGCCAGCAGCCCCTACGCTAGCGCGTCCTACGAGCAGTACTTC.

The V call is TRBV5-6, the J call TRBJ2-2; D uncertain. The CDR3 is 12 amino acids. Trimming stripped 2 bases from V and 3 bases from J, with 2 bases between. Germline V gives CDR1 SGHDT, CDR2 YYEEEE. CDR3 DNA sequence: TGTGCCAGCAGCTTCGACACCGGGGAGCTGTTTTTT. The encoded protein is CASSFDTGELFF.